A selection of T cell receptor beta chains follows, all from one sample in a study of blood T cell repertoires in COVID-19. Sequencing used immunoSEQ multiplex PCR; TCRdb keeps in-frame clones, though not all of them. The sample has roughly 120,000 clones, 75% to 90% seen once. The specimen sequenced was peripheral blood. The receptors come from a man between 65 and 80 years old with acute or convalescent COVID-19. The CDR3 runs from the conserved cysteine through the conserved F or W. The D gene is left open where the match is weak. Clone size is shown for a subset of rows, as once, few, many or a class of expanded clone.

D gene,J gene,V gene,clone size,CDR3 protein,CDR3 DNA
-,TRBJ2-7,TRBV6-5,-,CASSLGIETSWEYF,TGTGCCAGCAGTCTCGGGATCGAGACTTCTTGGGAGTACTTC
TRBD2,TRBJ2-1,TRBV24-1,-,CATSDSEAGGSYNEQFF,TGTGCCACCAGTGATTCCGAGGCGGGGGGATCCTACAATGAGCAGTTCTTC
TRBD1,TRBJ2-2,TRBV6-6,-,CASRPDRGGGELFF,TGTGCCAGCAGGCCCGACAGGGGTGGCGGGGAGCTGTTTTTT
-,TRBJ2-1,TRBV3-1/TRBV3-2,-,CASSQPQGSEQFF,TGTGCCAGCAGCCAACCTCAGGGGAGTGAGCAGTTCTTC
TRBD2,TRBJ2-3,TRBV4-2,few,CASSQDVGGGEQYF,TGTGCCAGCAGCCAAGATGTGGGCGGGGGGGAACAGTATTTT
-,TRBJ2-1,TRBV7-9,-,CASSQPKTQPLYNEQFF,TGTGCCAGCAGCCAACCTAAGACACAACCTCTCTACAATGAGCAGTTCTTC
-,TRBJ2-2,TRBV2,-,CASSEATGTRTGELFF,TGTGCCAGCAGTGAAGCTACCGGGACACGAACCGGGGAGCTGTTTTTT
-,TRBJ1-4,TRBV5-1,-,CASSLDGSLPNEKLFF,TGCGCCAGCAGCTTGGATGGGAGTCTTCCTAATGAAAAACTGTTTTTT
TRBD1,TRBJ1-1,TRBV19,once,CASRIQGDTEAFF,TGTGCCAGTAGGATACAGGGGGACACTGAAGCTTTCTTT
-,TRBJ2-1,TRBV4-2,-,CASSQGASTNEQFF,TGTGCCAGCAGCCAAGGGGCTTCTACGAATGAGCAGTTCTTC
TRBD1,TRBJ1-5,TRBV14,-,CASSQDRGRGRHSNQPQHF,TGTGCCAGCAGCCAAGATAGGGGCAGGGGGCGACATAGCAATCAGCCCCAGCATTTT
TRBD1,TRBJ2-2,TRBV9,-,CASSTQSQGASGELFF,TGTGCCAGCAGCACACAATCACAGGGGGCATCCGGGGAGCTGTTTTTT
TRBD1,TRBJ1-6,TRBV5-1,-,CASSLTGGDSPLHF,TGCGCCAGCAGCTTGACAGGGGGGGATTCACCCCTCCACTTT
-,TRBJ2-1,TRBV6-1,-,CASSEFAGAPSRTANEQFF,TGTGCCAGCAGTGAATTCGCGGGGGCCCCGTCGCGCACAGCCAATGAGCAGTTCTTC
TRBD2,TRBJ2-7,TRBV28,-,CASNGASGSYEQYF,TGTGCCAGCAACGGGGCTAGCGGCTCCTACGAGCAGTACTTC
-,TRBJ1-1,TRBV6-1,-,CASSGMLEVSFGLNTEAFF,TGTGCCAGCAGTGGCATGCTGGAGGTTTCGTTCGGTCTGAACACTGAAGCTTTCTTT
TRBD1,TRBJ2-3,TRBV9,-,CASSVSGQGGTDTQYF,TGTGCCAGCAGCGTCTCGGGACAGGGAGGCACAGATACGCAGTATTTT
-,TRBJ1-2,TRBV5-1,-,CASSLGSEPYGYTF,TGCGCCAGCAGCTTAGGCAGCGAGCCCTATGGCTACACCTTC
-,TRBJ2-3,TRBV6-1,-,CASSESRAAPDTQYF,TGTGCCAGCAGTGAAAGCCGCGCGGCGCCAGATACGCAGTATTTT